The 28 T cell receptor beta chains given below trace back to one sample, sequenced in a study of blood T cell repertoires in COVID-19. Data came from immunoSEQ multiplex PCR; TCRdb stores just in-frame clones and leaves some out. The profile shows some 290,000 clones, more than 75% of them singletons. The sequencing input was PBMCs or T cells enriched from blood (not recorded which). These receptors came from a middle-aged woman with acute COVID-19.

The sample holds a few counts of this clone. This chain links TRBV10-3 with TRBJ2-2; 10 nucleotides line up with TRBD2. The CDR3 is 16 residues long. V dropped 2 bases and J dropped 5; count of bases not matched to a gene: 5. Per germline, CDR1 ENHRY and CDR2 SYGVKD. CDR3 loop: CAISEKTAGGTGELFF. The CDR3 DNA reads TGTGCCATCAGTGAGAAAACAGCGGGGGGGACCGGGGAGCTGTTTTTT.

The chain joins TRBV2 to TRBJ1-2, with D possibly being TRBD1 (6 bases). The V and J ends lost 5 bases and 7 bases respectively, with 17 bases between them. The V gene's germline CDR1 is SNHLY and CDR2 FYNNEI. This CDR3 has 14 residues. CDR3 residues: CASSRTTGGLGYTF. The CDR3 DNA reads TGTGCCAGCAGTCGGACGACAGGAGGACTTGGCTACACCTTC.

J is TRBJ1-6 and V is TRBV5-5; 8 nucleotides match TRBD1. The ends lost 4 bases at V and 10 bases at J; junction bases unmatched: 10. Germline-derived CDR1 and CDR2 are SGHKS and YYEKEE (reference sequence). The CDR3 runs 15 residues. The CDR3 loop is CASSGVAGGESPLHF. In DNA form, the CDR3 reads TGTGCCAGCAGCGGGGTGGCAGGGGGCGAATCACCCCTCCACTTT.

CDR3 nucleotides: TGTGCCACCAGCAGAGCAGGGGCCGGTTCACCCCTCCACTTT. The encoded protein is CATSRAGAGSPLHF. The chain couples TRBV15 to TRBJ1-6; D is perhaps TRBD1 (6 bases). With 1 base removed from V and 9 bases from J, the gap between germline ends came to 10 bases. CDR3 length: 14 amino acids. Germline V gene lookup returns CDR1 LNHNV and CDR2 YYDKDF (reference sequence).

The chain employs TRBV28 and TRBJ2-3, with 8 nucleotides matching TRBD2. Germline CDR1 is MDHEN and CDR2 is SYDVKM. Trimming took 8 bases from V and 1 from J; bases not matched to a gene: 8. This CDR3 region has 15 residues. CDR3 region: CASSRGGGRTDTQYF. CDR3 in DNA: TGTGCCAGCTCCCGGGGGGGCGGTCGCACAGATACGCAGTATTTT.

CDR3 in amino acids: CASSILSRRLPQHF. The CDR3 coding sequence is TGTGCCAGTAGTATTCTGAGCAGGCGCTTGCCCCAGCATTTT. The V gene is TRBV19, the J gene TRBJ1-5, with unresolved D. Between the trimmed V and J ends, which lost 3 bases and 9 bases, there was a span of 15 bases. This CDR3 has 14 amino acids. Germline V gives CDR1 LNHDA, CDR2 SQIVND (reference sequence). The whole variable domain, remainder taken from reference TRBV19 and TRBJ1-5, is DGGITQSPKYLFRKEGQNVTLSCEQNLNHDAMYWYRQDPGQGLRLIYYSQIVNDFQKGDIAEGYSVSREKKESFPLTVTSAQKNPTAFYLCASSILSRRLPQHFGDGTRLSIL.

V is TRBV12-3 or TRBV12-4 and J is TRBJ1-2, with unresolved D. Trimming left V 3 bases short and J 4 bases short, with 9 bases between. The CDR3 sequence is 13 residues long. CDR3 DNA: TGTGCCAGCAGTTTTGAAAACAGCTATGGCTACACCTTC. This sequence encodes CASSFENSYGYTF.

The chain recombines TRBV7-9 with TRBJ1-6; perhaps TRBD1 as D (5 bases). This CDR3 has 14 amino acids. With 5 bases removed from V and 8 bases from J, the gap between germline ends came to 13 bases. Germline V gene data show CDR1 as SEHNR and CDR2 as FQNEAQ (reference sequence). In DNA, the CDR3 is TGTGCCAGCAGCCTGACAGAGCCACATTCACCCCTCCACTTT. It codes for CASSLTEPHSPLHF. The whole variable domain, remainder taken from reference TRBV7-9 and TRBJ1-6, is DTGVSQNPRHKITKRGQNVTFRCDPISEHNRLYWYRQTLGQGPEFLTYFQNEAQLEKSRLLSDRFSAERPKGSFSTLEIQRTEQGDSAMYLCASSLTEPHSPLHFGNGTRLTVT.

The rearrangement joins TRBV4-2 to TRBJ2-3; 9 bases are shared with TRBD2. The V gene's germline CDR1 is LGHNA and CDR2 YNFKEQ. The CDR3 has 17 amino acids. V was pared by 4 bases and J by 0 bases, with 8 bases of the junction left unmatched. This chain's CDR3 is CASSPLSGRTSTDTQYF. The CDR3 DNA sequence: TGTGCCAGCAGCCCCTTGAGCGGGAGGACTAGCACAGATACGCAGTATTTT.

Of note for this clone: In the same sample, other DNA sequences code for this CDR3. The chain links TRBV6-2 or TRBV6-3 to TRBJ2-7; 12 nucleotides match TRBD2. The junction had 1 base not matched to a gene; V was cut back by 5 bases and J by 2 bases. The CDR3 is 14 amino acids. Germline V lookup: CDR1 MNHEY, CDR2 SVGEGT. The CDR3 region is CASSRTSGTYEQYF. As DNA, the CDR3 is TGTGCCAGCAGTAGGACTAGCGGGACCTACGAGCAGTACTTC.

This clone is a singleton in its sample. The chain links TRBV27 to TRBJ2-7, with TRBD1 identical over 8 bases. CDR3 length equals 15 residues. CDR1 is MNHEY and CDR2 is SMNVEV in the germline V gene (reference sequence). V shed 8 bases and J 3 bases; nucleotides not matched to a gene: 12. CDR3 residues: CASRPSDRARYEQYF. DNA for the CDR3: TGTGCCAGCCGGCCATCGGACAGGGCGCGCTACGAGCAGTACTTC.

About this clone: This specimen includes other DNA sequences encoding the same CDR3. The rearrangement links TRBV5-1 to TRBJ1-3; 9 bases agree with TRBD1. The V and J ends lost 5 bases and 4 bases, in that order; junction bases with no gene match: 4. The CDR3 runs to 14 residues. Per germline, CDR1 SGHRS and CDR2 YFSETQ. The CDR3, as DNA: TGCGCCAGCAGTTCGGGGACAGGGGGAAACACCATATATTTT. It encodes CASSSGTGGNTIYF.

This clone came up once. The CDR3: CASSRGPGEKLFF. CDR3 sequence (DNA): TGTGCCAGCAGCAGGGGGCCCGGTGAAAAACTGTTTTTT. The chain is built from TRBV6-5 and TRBJ1-4; 8 bases align to TRBD1. The CDR3 totals 13 residues. The ends lost 6 bases at V and 7 bases at J; junction bases unmatched: 4. Looked up from germline, CDR1 is MNHEY and CDR2 is SVGAGI.

As DNA, the CDR3 is TGTGCCATCAGCCACGGACAGGGGGCCTACGAGCAGTACTTC. Its protein product is CAISHGQGAYEQYF. V is TRBV10-3 and J is TRBJ2-7; the match to TRBD1 covers 10 bases. The CDR3 covers 14 residues. Unmatched junction bases numbered 4, after V lost 6 bases and J lost 2 bases. Germline V gene lookup returns CDR1 ENHRY and CDR2 SYGVKD.

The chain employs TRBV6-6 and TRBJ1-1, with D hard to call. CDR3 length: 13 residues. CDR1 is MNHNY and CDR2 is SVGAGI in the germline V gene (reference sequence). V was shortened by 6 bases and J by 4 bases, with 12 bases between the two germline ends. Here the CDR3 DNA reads TGTGCCAGCAGAGGCTTGCGGGGCACTGAAGCTTTCTTT. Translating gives CASRGLRGTEAFF.

The CDR3 DNA reads TGTGCCACCACCGCCGGGGGAGGGATATACAATGAGCAGTTCTTC. It translates to CATTAGGGIYNEQFF. The genes are TRBV24-1 and TRBJ2-1; TRBD2 agrees at 7 bases. CDR1 KGHDR and CDR2 SFDVKD come from the germline V gene. CDR3 length: 15 amino acids. V dropped 8 bases and J dropped 4; count of bases not matched to a gene: 10.

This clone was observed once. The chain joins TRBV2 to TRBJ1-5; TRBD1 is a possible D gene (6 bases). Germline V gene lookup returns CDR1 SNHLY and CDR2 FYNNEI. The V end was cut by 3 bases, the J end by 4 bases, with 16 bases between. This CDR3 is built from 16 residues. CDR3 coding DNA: TGTGCCAGCAGTGATGGGGGGGCGTTTGGGAATCAGCCCCAGCATTTT. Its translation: CASSDGGAFGNQPQHF.

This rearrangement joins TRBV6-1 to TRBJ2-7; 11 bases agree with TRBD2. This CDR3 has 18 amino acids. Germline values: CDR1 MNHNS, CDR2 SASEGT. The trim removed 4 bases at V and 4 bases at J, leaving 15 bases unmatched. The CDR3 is CASSASSTSGSRRYEQYF. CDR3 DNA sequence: TGTGCCAGCAGTGCCTCCAGTACTAGCGGGAGTAGGAGGTACGAGCAGTACTTC.

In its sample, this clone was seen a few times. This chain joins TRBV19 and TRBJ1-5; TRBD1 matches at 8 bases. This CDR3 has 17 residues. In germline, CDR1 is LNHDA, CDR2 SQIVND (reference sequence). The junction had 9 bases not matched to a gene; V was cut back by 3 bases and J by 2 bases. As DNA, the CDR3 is TGTGCCAGTAGTATGGAGGCGTTGGACAGGGGCAATCAGCCCCAGCATTTT. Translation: CASSMEALDRGNQPQHF.

CDR3 DNA sequence: TGTGCCACCCGGACAGATGATATCTCCTACAATGAGCAGTTCTTC. Its protein is CATRTDDISYNEQFF. The chain has TRBV28 and TRBJ2-1, with a weak D call TRBD1 (6 bases). V was shortened by 10 bases and J by 0 bases, with 16 bases between the two germline ends. The CDR3 runs to 15 residues. Looked up from germline, CDR1 is MDHEN and CDR2 is SYDVKM.

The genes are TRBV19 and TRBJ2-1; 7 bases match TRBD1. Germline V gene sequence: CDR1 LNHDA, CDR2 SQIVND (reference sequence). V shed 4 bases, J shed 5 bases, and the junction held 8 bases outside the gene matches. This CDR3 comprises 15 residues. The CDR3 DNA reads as TGTGCCAGTAGTACCGGGACAGCTCGGAACAATGAGCAGTTCTTC. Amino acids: CASSTGTARNNEQFF. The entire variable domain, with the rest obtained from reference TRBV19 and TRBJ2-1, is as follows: DGGITQSPKYLFRKEGQNVTLSCEQNLNHDAMYWYRQDPGQGLRLIYYSQIVNDFQKGDIAEGYSVSREKKESFPLTVTSAQKNPTAFYLCASSTGTARNNEQFFGPGTRLTVL.

In nucleotides, the CDR3 is TGCGCCAGCAGCCCCAACCTAGCGGGAGGCTACGAGCAGTACTTC. It codes for CASSPNLAGGYEQYF. The chain links TRBV4-1 to TRBJ2-7; 11 nucleotides line up with TRBD2. Looked up from germline, CDR1 is MGHRA and CDR2 is YSYEKL. The CDR3 is 15 amino acids. The ends lost 4 bases at V and 3 bases at J; junction bases unmatched: 5.

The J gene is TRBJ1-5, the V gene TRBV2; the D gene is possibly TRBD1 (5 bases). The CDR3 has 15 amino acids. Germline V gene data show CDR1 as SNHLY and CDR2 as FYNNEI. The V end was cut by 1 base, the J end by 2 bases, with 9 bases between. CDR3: CASSEGDSGNQPQHF. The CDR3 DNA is TGTGCCAGCAGTGAAGGGGACTCTGGCAATCAGCCCCAGCATTTT.

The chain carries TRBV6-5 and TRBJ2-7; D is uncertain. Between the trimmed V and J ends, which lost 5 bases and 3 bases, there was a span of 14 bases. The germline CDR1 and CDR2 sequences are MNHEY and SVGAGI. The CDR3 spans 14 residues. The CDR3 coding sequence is TGTGCCAGCAGTAGCCTGGGCAGCCTCTACGAGCAGTACTTC. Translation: CASSSLGSLYEQYF.

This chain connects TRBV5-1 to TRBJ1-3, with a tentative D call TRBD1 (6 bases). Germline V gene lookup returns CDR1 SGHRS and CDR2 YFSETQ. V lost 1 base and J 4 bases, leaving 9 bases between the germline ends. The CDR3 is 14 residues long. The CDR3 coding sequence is TGCGCCAGCAGCTTGACAGGGATAGGAAACACCATATATTTT. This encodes CASSLTGIGNTIYF.

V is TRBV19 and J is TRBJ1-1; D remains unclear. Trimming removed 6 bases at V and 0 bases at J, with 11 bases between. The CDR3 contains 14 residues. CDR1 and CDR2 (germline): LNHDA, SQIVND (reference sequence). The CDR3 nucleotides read TGTGCCAGTAGACTCTTACCTATGAACACTGAAGCTTTCTTT. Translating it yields CASRLLPMNTEAFF.

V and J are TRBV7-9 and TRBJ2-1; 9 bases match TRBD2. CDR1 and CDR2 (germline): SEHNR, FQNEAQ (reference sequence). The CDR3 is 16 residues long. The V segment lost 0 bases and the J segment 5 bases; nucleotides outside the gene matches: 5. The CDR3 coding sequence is TGTGCCAGCAGCTTAGCTGGCGGGAGGGCCGACAATGAGCAGTTCTTC. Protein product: CASSLAGGRADNEQFF.

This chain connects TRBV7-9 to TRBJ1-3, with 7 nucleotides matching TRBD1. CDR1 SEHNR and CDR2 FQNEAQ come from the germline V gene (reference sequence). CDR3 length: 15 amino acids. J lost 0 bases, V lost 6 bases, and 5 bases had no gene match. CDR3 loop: CASRREGASGNTIYF. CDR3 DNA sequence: TGTGCCAGCAGACGCGAGGGGGCCTCTGGAAACACCATATATTTT.